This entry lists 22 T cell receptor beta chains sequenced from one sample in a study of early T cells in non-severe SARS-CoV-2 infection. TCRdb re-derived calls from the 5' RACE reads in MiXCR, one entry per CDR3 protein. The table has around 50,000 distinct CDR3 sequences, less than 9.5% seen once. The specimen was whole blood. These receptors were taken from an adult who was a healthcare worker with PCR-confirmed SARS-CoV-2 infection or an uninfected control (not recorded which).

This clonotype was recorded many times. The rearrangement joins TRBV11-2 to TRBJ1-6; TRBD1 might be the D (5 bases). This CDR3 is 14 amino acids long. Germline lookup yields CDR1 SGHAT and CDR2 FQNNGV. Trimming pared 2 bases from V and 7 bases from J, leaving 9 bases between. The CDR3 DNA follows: TGTGCCAGCAGCTTATTGGGGGGGAATTCACCCCTCCACTTT. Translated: CASSLLGGNSPLHF.

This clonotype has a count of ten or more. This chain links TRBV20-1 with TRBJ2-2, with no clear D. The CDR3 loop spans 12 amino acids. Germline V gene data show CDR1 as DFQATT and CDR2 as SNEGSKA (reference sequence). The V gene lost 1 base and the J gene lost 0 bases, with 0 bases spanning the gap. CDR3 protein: CSARANTGELFF. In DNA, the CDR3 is TGCAGTGCTAGAGCGAACACCGGGGAGCTGTTTTTT.

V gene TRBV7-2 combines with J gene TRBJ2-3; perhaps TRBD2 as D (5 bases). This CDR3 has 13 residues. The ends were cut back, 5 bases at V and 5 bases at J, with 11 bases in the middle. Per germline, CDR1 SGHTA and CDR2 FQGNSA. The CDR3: CASSREFGDTQYF. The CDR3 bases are TGTGCCAGCAGCAGGGAGTTCGGAGATACGCAGTATTTT. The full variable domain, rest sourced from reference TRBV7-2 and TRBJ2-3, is GAGVSQSPSNKVTEKGKDVELRCDPISGHTALYWYRQSLGQGLEFLIYFQGNSAPDKSGLPSDRFSAERTGGSVSTLTIQRTQQEDSAVYLCASSREFGDTQYFGPGTRLTVL.

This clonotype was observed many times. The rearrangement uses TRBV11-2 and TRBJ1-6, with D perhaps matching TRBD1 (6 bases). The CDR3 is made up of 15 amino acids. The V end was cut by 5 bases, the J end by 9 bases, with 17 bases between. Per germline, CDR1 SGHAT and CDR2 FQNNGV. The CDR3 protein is CASSTLRQGSSPLHF. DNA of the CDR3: TGTGCCAGCAGCACCCTGCGGCAGGGGAGTTCACCCCTCCACTTT. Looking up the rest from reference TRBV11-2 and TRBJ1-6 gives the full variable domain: EAGVAQSPRYKIIEKRQSVAFWCNPISGHATLYWYQQILGQGPKLLIQFQNNGVVDDSQLPKDRFSAERLKGVDSTLKIQPAKLEDSAVYLCASSTLRQGSSPLHFGNGTRLTVT.

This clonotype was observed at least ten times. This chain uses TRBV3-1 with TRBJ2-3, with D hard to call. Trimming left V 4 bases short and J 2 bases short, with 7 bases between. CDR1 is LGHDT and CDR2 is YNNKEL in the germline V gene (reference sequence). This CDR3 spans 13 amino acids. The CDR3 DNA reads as TGTGCCAGCAGCCTATCAGACACAGATACGCAGTATTTT. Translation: CASSLSDTDTQYF.

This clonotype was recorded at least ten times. CDR3 residues: CASIPTGGSYNEQFF. In nucleotides, the CDR3 is TGTGCCAGCATCCCGACAGGGGGCTCCTACAATGAGCAGTTCTTC. V and J are TRBV7-8 and TRBJ2-1, with 9 bases lining up with TRBD1. Germline V CDR1 and CDR2: SGHVS, FQNEAQ. V was pared by 7 bases and J by 0 bases, with 4 bases of the junction left unmatched. The CDR3 sequence is 15 residues long.

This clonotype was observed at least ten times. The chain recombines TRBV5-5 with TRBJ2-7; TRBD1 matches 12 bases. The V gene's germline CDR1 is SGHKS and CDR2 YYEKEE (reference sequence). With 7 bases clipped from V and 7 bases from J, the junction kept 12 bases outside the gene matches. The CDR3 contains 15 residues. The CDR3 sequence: CASFSAGQGAREQYF. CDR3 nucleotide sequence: TGTGCCAGCTTTTCGGCGGGACAGGGGGCCAGAGAGCAGTACTTC.

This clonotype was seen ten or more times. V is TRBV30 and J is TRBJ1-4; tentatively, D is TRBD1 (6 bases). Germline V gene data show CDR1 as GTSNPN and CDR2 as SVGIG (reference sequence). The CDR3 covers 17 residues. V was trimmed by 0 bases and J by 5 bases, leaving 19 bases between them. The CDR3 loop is CAWSVEVGGAENEKLFF. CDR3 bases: TGTGCCTGGAGTGTCGAGGTTGGGGGCGCGGAAAATGAAAAACTGTTTTTT.

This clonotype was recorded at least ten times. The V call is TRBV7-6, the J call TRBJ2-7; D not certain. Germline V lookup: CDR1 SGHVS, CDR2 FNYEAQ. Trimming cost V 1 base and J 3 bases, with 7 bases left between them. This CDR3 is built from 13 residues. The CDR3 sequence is CASSLGRNYEQYF. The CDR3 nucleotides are TGTGCCAGCAGCTTAGGCAGAAACTACGAGCAGTACTTC.

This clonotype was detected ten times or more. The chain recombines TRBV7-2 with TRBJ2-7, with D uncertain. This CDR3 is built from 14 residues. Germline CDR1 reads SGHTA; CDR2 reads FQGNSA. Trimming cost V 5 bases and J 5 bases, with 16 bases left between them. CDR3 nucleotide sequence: TGTGCCAGCAGCCCAGTCGGTTTTTTCCACGAGCAGTACTTC. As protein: CASSPVGFFHEQYF.

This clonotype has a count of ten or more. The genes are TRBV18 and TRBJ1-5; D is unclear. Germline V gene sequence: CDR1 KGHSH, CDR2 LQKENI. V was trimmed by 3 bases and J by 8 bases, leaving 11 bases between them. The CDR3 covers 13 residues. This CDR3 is CASSPGTEEPQHF. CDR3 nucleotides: TGTGCCAGCTCACCGGGTACAGAGGAGCCCCAGCATTTT.

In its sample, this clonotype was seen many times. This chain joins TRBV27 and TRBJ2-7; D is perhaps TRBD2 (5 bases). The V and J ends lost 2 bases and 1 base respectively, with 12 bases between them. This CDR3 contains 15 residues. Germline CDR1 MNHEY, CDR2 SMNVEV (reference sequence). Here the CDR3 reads CASSLRAEVSYEQYF. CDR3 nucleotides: TGTGCCAGCAGTTTACGAGCGGAGGTTTCCTACGAGCAGTACTTC.

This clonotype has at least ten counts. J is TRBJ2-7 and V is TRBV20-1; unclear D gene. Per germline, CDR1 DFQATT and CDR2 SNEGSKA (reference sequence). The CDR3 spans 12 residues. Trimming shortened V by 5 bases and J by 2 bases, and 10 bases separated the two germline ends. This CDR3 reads CSAARSPYEQYF. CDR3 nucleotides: TGCAGTGCTGCTAGATCCCCCTACGAGCAGTACTTC.

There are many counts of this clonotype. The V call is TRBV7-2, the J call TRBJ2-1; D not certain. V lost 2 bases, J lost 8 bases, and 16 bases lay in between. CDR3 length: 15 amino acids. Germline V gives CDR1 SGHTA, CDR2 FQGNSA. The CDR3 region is CASSLNAGPRYEQFF. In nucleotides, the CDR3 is TGTGCCAGCAGCTTAAATGCCGGTCCTCGATATGAGCAGTTCTTC.

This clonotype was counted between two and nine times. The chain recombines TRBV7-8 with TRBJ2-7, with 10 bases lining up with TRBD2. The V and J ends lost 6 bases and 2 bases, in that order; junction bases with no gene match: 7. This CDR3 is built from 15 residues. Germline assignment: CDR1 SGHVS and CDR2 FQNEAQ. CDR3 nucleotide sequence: TGTGCCAGCAGGCCAACTAGCGGGGCCACCTACGAGCAGTACTTC. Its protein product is CASRPTSGATYEQYF.

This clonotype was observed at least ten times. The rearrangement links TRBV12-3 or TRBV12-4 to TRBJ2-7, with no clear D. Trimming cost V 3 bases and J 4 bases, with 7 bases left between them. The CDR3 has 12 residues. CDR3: CASSLVRYEQYF. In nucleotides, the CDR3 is TGTGCCAGCAGTTTGGTAAGGTACGAGCAGTACTTC.

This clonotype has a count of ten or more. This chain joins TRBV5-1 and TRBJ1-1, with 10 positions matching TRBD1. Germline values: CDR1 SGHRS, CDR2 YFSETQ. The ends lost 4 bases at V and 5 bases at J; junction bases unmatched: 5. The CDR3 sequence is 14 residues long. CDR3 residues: CASSTGQGGTEAFF. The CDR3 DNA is TGCGCCAGCAGCACTGGACAGGGGGGGACTGAAGCTTTCTTT.

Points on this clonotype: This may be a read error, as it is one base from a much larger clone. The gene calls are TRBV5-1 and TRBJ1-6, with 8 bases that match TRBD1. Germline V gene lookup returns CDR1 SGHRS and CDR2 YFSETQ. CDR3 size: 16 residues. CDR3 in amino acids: CVSSLAPDRVGSPLHF. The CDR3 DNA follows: TGCGTCAGCAGCTTGGCCCCGGACAGGGTCGGTTCACCCCTCCACTTT.

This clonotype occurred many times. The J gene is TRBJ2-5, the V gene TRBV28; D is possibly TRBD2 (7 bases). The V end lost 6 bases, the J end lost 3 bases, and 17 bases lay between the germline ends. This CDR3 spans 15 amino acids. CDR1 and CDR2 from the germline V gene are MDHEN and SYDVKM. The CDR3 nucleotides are TGTGCCAGCAGCATAAGGGGAGGGGGAAAAGAGACCCAGTACTTC. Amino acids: CASSIRGGGKETQYF.

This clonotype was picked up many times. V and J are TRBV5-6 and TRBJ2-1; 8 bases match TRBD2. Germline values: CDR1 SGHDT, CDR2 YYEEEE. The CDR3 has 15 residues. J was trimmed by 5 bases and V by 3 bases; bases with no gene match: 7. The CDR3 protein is CASSSISGGHNEQFF. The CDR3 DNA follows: TGTGCCAGCAGCTCGATCAGCGGGGGACACAATGAGCAGTTCTTC.

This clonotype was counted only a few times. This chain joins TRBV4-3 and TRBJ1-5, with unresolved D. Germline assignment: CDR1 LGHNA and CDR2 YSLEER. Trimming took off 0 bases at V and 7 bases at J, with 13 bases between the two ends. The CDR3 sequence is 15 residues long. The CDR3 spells CASSQEVRGGQPQHF. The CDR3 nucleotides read TGCGCCAGCAGCCAAGAAGTCCGGGGTGGACAGCCCCAGCATTTT.

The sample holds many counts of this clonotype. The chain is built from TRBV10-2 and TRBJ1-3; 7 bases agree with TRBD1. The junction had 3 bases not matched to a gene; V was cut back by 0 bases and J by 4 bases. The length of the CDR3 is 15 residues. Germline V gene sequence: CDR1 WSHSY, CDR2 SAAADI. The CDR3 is CASSESRGLGNTIYF. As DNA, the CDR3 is TGCGCCAGCAGTGAGTCGAGGGGGCTCGGAAACACCATATATTTT.